This T cell receptor beta chain was recorded in a study of blood T cells in healthy people across ages. This clonotype was detected once. Its antigen is still unknown. Caucasian, healthy and from Russia, the donors were aged between about 6 and 100. This CDR3 contains 14 residues. CDR1 and CDR2 from the germline V gene are DFQATT and SNEGSKA (reference sequence). The V gene lost 6 bases and the J gene lost 5 bases, with 19 bases spanning the gap. Study conclusions and caveats: Roughly linearly, TCR beta diversity per million T cells fell as age increased. Percentage of naive T cells showed a strong correlation with TCR beta diversity.

Combining a sample-barcoded 5' primer with a J-beta primer mix, a second PCR ran for roughly 7 to 12 cycles. Through a template-switch adaptor with 12 random nucleotides, each cDNA molecule received a tag. TCRdb re-called the 5' RACE reads with MiXCR, one entry per CDR3 protein. Found here are roughly 730,000 distinct CDR3 sequences, about 61% of them singletons; the top ten hold about a quarter. This clonotype was sampled from a man between 35 and 55 years old in good health. Source material: blood. The rearrangement links TRBV20-1 to TRBJ2-5, with D possibly being TRBD1 or TRBD2 (5 bases each). CDR3 residues: CSATGTQRWETQYF. In nucleotides, the CDR3 is TGCAGTGCAACGGGGACCCAGCGATGGGAGACCCAGTACTTC.